Below are 5 T cell receptor beta chains sequenced from a single sample in a study of T cells after posttransplantation cyclophosphamide. Libraries were prepared by immunoSEQ multiplex PCR; TCRdb keeps only in-frame clonotypes and omits some of them. The sample lists roughly 12,000 clones, 95% seen once, with nearly 0.3% in the top ten. Sequences were obtained from naive CD8+ T cells sorted from PBMCs. These receptors originate from a man aged 25-45 years in good health and a related stem cell transplant donor.

The V call is TRBV7-9, the J call TRBJ1-1, with 9 nucleotides matching TRBD1. V shed 4 bases and J 1 base; nucleotides not matched to a gene: 7. Germline lookup yields CDR1 SEHNR and CDR2 FQNEAQ (reference sequence). This CDR3 comprises 16 residues. CDR3 protein: CASSSPPGQGNTEAFF. The DNA of the CDR3 is TGTGCCAGCAGCTCACCTCCGGGACAGGGGAACACTGAAGCTTTCTTT.

This clone is a singleton in its sample. The chain joins TRBV27 to TRBJ1-5, with 7 bases lining up with TRBD1. The CDR3 runs 14 residues. With 6 bases clipped from V and 11 bases from J, the junction kept 13 bases outside the gene matches. Germline CDR1 MNHEY, CDR2 SMNVEV (reference sequence). The chain's CDR3 is CASSQDRTFGAQHF. CDR3 in DNA: TGTGCCAGCAGCCAGGACAGGACCTTCGGGGCCCAGCATTTT.

This chain connects TRBV6-1 to TRBJ2-7, with 8 bases aligning to TRBD1. The CDR3 sequence is 15 residues long. Germline V gene lookup returns CDR1 MNHNS and CDR2 SASEGT. With 4 bases clipped from V and 1 base from J, the junction kept 6 bases outside the gene matches. The CDR3 region is CASSALGTGSYEQYF. CDR3 DNA sequence: TGTGCCAGCAGTGCGTTGGGGACAGGATCCTACGAGCAGTACTTC.

The chain combines TRBV11-3 with TRBJ2-7, with D maybe TRBD2 (6 bases). V was pared by 5 bases and J by 4 bases, with 12 bases between. This CDR3 region has 13 residues. Germline V gene sequence: CDR1 SGHNT, CDR2 YENEEA. Here the CDR3 reads CASSGSGGYEQYF. CDR3 nucleotide sequence: TGTGCCAGCAGCGGATCCGGGGGTTACGAGCAGTACTTC.

This sequence joins TRBV19 and TRBJ2-7, with D possibly matching TRBD1 (5 bases). CDR3 length: 13 amino acids. The V gene lost 6 bases and the J gene lost 1 base, with 10 bases spanning the gap. CDR1 and CDR2 (germline): LNHDA, SQIVND (reference sequence). As DNA, the CDR3 is TGTGCCAGTAGCCTTGACAGTTCCTACGAGCAGTACTTC. This gives the protein CASSLDSSYEQYF. Full variable domain (rest looked up from reference TRBV19 and TRBJ2-7): DGGITQSPKYLFRKEGQNVTLSCEQNLNHDAMYWYRQDPGQGLRLIYYSQIVNDFQKGDIAEGYSVSREKKESFPLTVTSAQKNPTAFYLCASSLDSSYEQYFGPGTRLTVT.